These T cell receptor beta chains were read from a single sample in a study of CD8+CD57+ T cells in acquired aplastic anemia. TCRdb fed the reads into MiXCR, producing one record per CDR3 protein. Seen here are over 250,000 distinct CDR3 sequences, 56% observed once, and the top ten hold 1.3%. The sample consisted of sorted CD4+, CD8+, or CD8+CD57+ T cells (not recorded which) from PBMCs. These receptors came from a human donor with aplastic anemia. Each CDR3 is given with its conserved first and last residue. D genes are given only for firm matches. Clone size is shown for a subset of rows, as once, few, many or a class of expanded clone.

NA TRBJ2-1 TRBV20-1 NA CSARDLYANEQFF TGCAGTGCTAGAGATTTATACGCGAATGAGCAGTTCTTC
once TRBJ1-5 TRBV2 TRBD1 CASSFSRRDRHQPQHF TGTGCCAGCAGTTTTTCTCGGCGGGACAGACATCAGCCCCAGCATTTT
NA TRBJ2-1 TRBV20-1 TRBD2 CSASDGTSGGSSYNEQFF TGCAGTGCTAGCGACGGGACTAGCGGGGGAAGCTCCTACAATGAGCAGTTCTTC
few TRBJ2-7 TRBV5-4 NA CASSIRTAYEQYF TGTGCCAGCAGCATCCGGACAGCCTACGAGCAGTACTTC
NA TRBJ2-7 TRBV5-5 NA CASSFRPDYEQYF TGTGCCAGCAGCTTTCGACCCGACTACGAGCAGTACTTC
NA TRBJ2-3 TRBV18 TRBD2 CASSLTSDVVGTQYF TGTGCCAGCTCACTAACTAGCGATGTAGTGGGTACGCAGTATTTT
many TRBJ1-1 TRBV25-1 TRBD1 CASSYGTGSAFF TGTGCCAGCTCCTACGGGACAGGGTCGGCTTTCTTT
few TRBJ2-7 TRBV15 TRBD1 CATSRGTASSYEQYF TGTGCCACCAGCAGGGGGACAGCATCGTCCTACGAGCAGTACTTC
few TRBJ2-7 TRBV7-8 TRBD2 CASSPLSGRAYEQYF TGTGCCAGCAGCCCACTTAGCGGGAGGGCATACGAGCAGTACTTC
once TRBJ1-2 TRBV20-1 NA CSARVQAGDGYTF TGCAGTGCTAGAGTTCAGGCTGGGGATGGCTACACCTTC
NA TRBJ2-7 TRBV10-3 TRBD2 CAIKKSSGRAYEQYF TGTGCCATCAAAAAATCTAGCGGGAGGGCCTACGAGCAGTACTTC
NA TRBJ1-1 TRBV19 NA CASTDEPGPGAFF TGTGCCAGTACCGATGAGCCGGGTCCCGGGGCTTTCTTT
NA TRBJ1-1 TRBV4-2 TRBD1 CASSHDDRGGLNTEAFF TGTGCCAGCAGCCATGACGACAGGGGGGGTTTGAACACTGAAGCTTTCTTT
NA TRBJ1-6 TRBV7-9 TRBD1 CASSHPFRDRVQSPLHF TGTGCCAGCAGCCACCCCTTCCGGGACAGGGTACAGTCACCCCTCCACTTT
many TRBJ1-6 TRBV25-1 NA CASSEFLTDTGSPLHF TGTGCCAGCAGTGAATTTTTGACAGATACGGGTTCACCCCTCCACTTT
NA TRBJ2-7 TRBV10-3 TRBD2 CAISERREGANEQYF TGTGCCATCAGTGAGCGACGGGAGGGAGCGAACGAGCAGTACTTC
many TRBJ2-5 TRBV20-1 NA CSARSSGHQETQYF TGCAGTGCTAGATCCTCGGGACACCAAGAGACCCAGTACTTC
NA TRBJ2-7 TRBV29-1 NA CSVAPKRREQYF TGCAGCGTTGCCCCTAAGAGGCGGGAGCAGTACTTC
NA TRBJ2-5 TRBV24-1 TRBD1 CATSDQTGETQYF TGTGCCACCAGTGATCAGACAGGGGAGACCCAGTACTTC
NA TRBJ1-4 TRBV7-9 NA CASSQKRGPELFF TGTGCCAGCAGCCAGAAGAGAGGACCGGAACTGTTTTTT
many TRBJ1-2 TRBV5-6 NA CASSQSTGSYGYTF TGTGCCAGCAGCCAGTCTACAGGGTCATATGGCTACACCTTC
NA TRBJ2-3 TRBV6-5 TRBD2 CASSYFGRGTDTQYF TGTGCCAGCAGTTATTTTGGGAGGGGAACAGATACGCAGTATTTT
NA TRBJ1-1 TRBV10-3 TRBD1 CAIRPQGQGTEAFF TGTGCCATCAGGCCACAGGGGCAGGGTACTGAAGCTTTCTTT
NA TRBJ1-6 TRBV12-3/TRBV12-4 NA CASKGLNNSPLHF TGTGCCAGCAAGGGACTGAATAATTCACCCCTCCACTTT
once TRBJ2-3 TRBV5-1 NA CASSLGFGGYVTDTQYF TGCGCCAGCAGCTTGGGATTTGGGGGTTACGTCACAGATACGCAGTATTTT
NA TRBJ1-5 TRBV10-2 NA CASRDSSQPQHF TGCGCCAGTCGGGATAGTAGTCAGCCCCAGCATTTT
NA TRBJ1-6 TRBV7-2 NA CASSHQPQGYNSPLHF TGTGCCAGCAGCCACCAACCTCAGGGGTATAATTCACCCCTCCACTTT
NA TRBJ2-3 TRBV7-2 NA CASRSLGGRGLTDTQYF TGTGCCAGCAGATCCTTGGGTGGACGGGGCCTTACAGATACGCAGTATTTT
once TRBJ2-1 TRBV7-4 NA CASSSYREEEQFF TGTGCCAGCAGCTCCTACAGGGAAGAAGAGCAGTTCTTC
NA TRBJ1-1 TRBV6-4 NA CASSREGNTEAFF TGTGCCAGCTCTCGAGAAGGGAACACTGAAGCTTTCTTT
NA TRBJ2-4 TRBV7-9 TRBD2 CASSLEGLAGGLAKNIQYF TGTGCCAGCAGCTTAGAGGGGCTAGCGGGGGGGCTAGCCAAAAACATTCAGTACTTC
many TRBJ1-1 TRBV7-3 TRBD1 CASSFTGDTEAFF TGTGCCAGCAGCTTCACAGGGGATACTGAAGCTTTCTTT
NA TRBJ1-6 TRBV12-3/TRBV12-4 TRBD1 CASSSRQGSDSPLHF TGTGCCAGCAGCAGTAGACAGGGTTCGGACTCACCCCTCCACTTT
many TRBJ1-1 TRBV6-1 NA CASSEVPGAGTFVAFF TGTGCCAGCAGTGAAGTTCCCGGGGCTGGGACATTCGTAGCTTTCTTT
NA TRBJ2-2 TRBV24-1 TRBD2 CATSDSGTTNTGELFF TGTGCCACCAGTGATAGCGGGACGACGAACACCGGGGAGCTGTTTTTT
few TRBJ2-2 TRBV15 TRBD1 CATSWGQGKAGELFF TGTGCCACCAGCTGGGGACAGGGTAAAGCCGGGGAGCTGTTTTTT
NA TRBJ2-7 TRBV9 NA CASSTGLITYEQYF TGTGCCAGCAGCACGGGTCTAATCACCTACGAGCAGTACTTC
NA TRBJ1-5 TRBV27 NA CASSFPGGPQHF TGTGCCAGCAGTTTTCCCGGGGGGCCCCAGCATTTT
once TRBJ1-1 TRBV29-1 NA CSVVAGLNTEAFF TGCAGCGTTGTAGCAGGACTCAACACTGAAGCTTTCTTT
few TRBJ1-3 TRBV7-9 TRBD1 CASSSGQAGNTIYF TGTGCCAGCAGCTCCGGACAGGCGGGAAACACCATATATTTT
NA TRBJ2-6 TRBV5-1 NA CASSVPLSSGANVLTF TGCGCCAGCAGCGTACCCCTGAGCTCTGGGGCCAACGTCCTGACTTTC